These 21 T cell receptor beta chains were sequenced from one sample in a study of blood T cell repertoires in COVID-19. Some clones are missing from TCRdb's copy, which holds only in-frame ones; the method was immunoSEQ multiplex PCR. In the table there are 25,000 to 35,000 clones, around 83% of which are singletons. Material for sequencing was peripheral blood. The receptors here all came from a man aged 70 or older with active COVID-19.

V and J are TRBV21-1 and TRBJ2-1; TRBD2 is the table's D call and was not checked against the DNA. TRBV21-1 is labeled a pseudogene. The CDR3 consists of 14 residues. The CDR3 DNA reads as TGTGCCAGCAACACGGGGGGTTCCAACAATGAGCAGTTCTTC. This encodes CASNTGGSNNEQFF.

CDR3 coding DNA: TGTGCCAGCAGCCAAGTAGGATTACAGGAGACCCAGTACTTC. Amino acid sequence: CASSQVGLQETQYF. This rearrangement joins TRBV3-1 (or the pseudogene TRBV3-2) to TRBJ2-5; D gene uncertain. The CDR3 is made up of 14 amino acids. Germline-derived CDR1 and CDR2 are LGHDT and YNNKEL (reference sequence). The V gene lost 1 base and the J gene lost 5 bases, with 11 bases spanning the gap.

V and J are TRBV5-1 and TRBJ1-1, with no clear D. The CDR3 has 13 amino acids. V lost 0 bases, J lost 7 bases, and 10 bases lay in between. Per germline, CDR1 SGHRS and CDR2 YFSETQ. The CDR3 coding sequence is TGCGCCAGCAGCTTGGGATGGGAGGGTGAAGCTTTCTTT. Translating gives CASSLGWEGEAFF.

The CDR3 nucleotides read TGCGCCAGCAGCCCAGACCAAGGGGGCTCAACCTACGAGCAGTACTTC. This sequence encodes CASSPDQGGSTYEQYF. The chain couples TRBV5-1 to TRBJ2-7; 7 bases fit TRBD1. Trimming at V came to 4 bases and at J to 2 bases, leaving 12 bases not matched to a gene. Germline CDR1 SGHRS, CDR2 YFSETQ. The CDR3 totals 16 residues. Supplemented by reference TRBV5-1 and TRBJ2-7, the full variable domain reads KAGVTQTPRYLIKTRGQQVTLSCSPISGHRSVSWYQQTPGQGLQFLFEYFSETQRNKGNFPGRFSGRQFSNSRSEMNVSTLELGDSALYLCASSPDQGGSTYEQYFGPGTRLTVT.

This clone was observed many times. The rearrangement links TRBV28 to TRBJ2-1; perhaps TRBD2 as D (6 bases). The V end lost 2 bases, the J end lost 1 base, and 18 bases lay between the germline ends. The CDR3 length is 18 residues. Germline CDR1 reads MDHEN; CDR2 reads SYDVKM. CDR3 sequence reads: CASSLMWLADLSYNEQFF. The CDR3 DNA is TGTGCCAGCAGTTTAATGTGGTTAGCGGACCTATCCTACAATGAGCAGTTCTTC. The complete variable domain, with remaining parts taken from reference TRBV28 and TRBJ2-1, reads DVKVTQSSRYLVKRTGEKVFLECVQDMDHENMFWYRQDPGLGLRLIYFSYDVKMKEKGDIPEGYSVSREKKERFSLILESASTNQTSMYLCASSLMWLADLSYNEQFFGPGTRLTVL.

This clone showed up just once. The V call is TRBV7-8, the J call TRBJ1-2; the match to TRBD1 covers 7 bases. The CDR3 length is 14 residues. Trimming at V came to 3 bases and at J to 3 bases, leaving 4 bases not matched to a gene. Germline V lookup: CDR1 SGHVS, CDR2 FQNEAQ. Here the CDR3 reads CASSFRDSYYGYTF. The CDR3 region has the DNA TGTGCCAGCAGCTTCCGGGACAGCTACTATGGCTACACCTTC.

The chain joins TRBV19 to TRBJ2-7, with TRBD2 matching over 7 bases. Per germline, CDR1 LNHDA and CDR2 SQIVND (reference sequence). After removal of 1 base from V and 0 bases from J, the junction contained 0 bases not matched to a gene. The CDR3 extends over 14 amino acids. CDR3 residues: CASSIGDYSYEQYF. In nucleotides, the CDR3 is TGTGCCAGTAGTATAGGGGACTACTCCTACGAGCAGTACTTC.

This chain connects TRBV5-5 to TRBJ1-5; 8 bases fit TRBD1. CDR1 is SGHKS and CDR2 is YYEKEE in the germline V gene (reference sequence). J was trimmed by 2 bases and V by 4 bases; bases with no gene match: 2. This CDR3 is 14 amino acids long. In DNA form, the CDR3 reads TGTGCCAGCAGCGTACAGGGGGGCAATCAGCCCCAGCATTTT. Amino acids: CASSVQGGNQPQHF.

The V and J genes are TRBV7-6 and TRBJ2-7; 7 bases agree with TRBD2. Germline values: CDR1 SGHVS, CDR2 FNYEAQ. Trimming at V came to 5 bases and at J to 0 bases, leaving 10 bases not matched to a gene. There are 16 residues in the CDR3. CDR3 DNA: TGTGCCAGCAGCCGGGGCCCGGGCGGGGGCTCCTACGAGCAGTACTTC. This codes for CASSRGPGGGSYEQYF.

V gene TRBV28 combines with J gene TRBJ2-7; D is ambiguous. CDR1 and CDR2 from the germline V gene are MDHEN and SYDVKM. The CDR3 is 12 amino acids. Trimming left V 6 bases short and J 4 bases short, with 10 bases between. CDR3 region: CASRDQRYEQYF. The CDR3 nucleotides read TGTGCCAGCAGAGACCAGCGTTACGAGCAGTACTTC.

The chain has TRBV24-1 and TRBJ1-4, with D maybe TRBD1 (5 bases). The germline V gene encodes CDR1 KGHDR and CDR2 SFDVKD. This CDR3 has 15 amino acids. Written as DNA, the CDR3 is TGTGGCCACCGTCCTCTGGTGACGGGGGACGAAAAACTGTTTTTT. It yields the protein CGHRPLVTGDEKLFF.

The rearrangement joins TRBV5-6 to TRBJ2-6; TRBD1 agrees at 10 bases. With V trimmed by 1 base and J by 2 bases, 9 bases remained unmatched. This CDR3 comprises 19 residues. Germline CDR1 SGHDT, CDR2 YYEEEE. The CDR3 reads CASSLIRQGAVPGANVLTF. DNA for the CDR3: TGTGCCAGCAGCTTGATAAGACAGGGGGCAGTACCTGGGGCCAACGTCCTGACTTTC.

The chain uses TRBV6-5 and TRBJ2-7, with D possibly being TRBD1 (6 bases). The germline gives CDR1 MNHEY, CDR2 SVGAGI. There are 14 residues in the CDR3. V dropped 5 bases and J dropped 3 bases, with 14 bases sitting between them. The CDR3 nucleotides are TGTGCCAGCAGTAGACAGGAGTATGGCTACGAGCAGTACTTC. The encoded protein is CASSRQEYGYEQYF.

The chain is built from TRBV7-9 and TRBJ2-3; TRBD2 matches 13 bases. This CDR3 contains 15 residues. Trimming removed 4 bases from V and 6 bases from J; junction bases left unmatched: 4. The germline gives CDR1 SEHNR, CDR2 FQNEAQ (reference sequence). CDR3 DNA: TGTGCCAGCAGCTCAGGACTAGCGGGAGAGGATACGCAGTATTTT. Translation: CASSSGLAGEDTQYF.

The chain uses TRBV5-5 and TRBJ1-4; D not certain. The CDR3 is 14 amino acids. V was clipped by 4 bases and J by 8 bases, with 15 bases between them. Germline assignment: CDR1 SGHKS and CDR2 YYEKEE (reference sequence). The chain's CDR3 is CASSLDPFREKLFF. DNA of the CDR3: TGTGCCAGCAGCCTAGACCCATTCCGCGAAAAACTGTTTTTT.

The chain couples TRBV19 to TRBJ2-1; a weak D match, TRBD1 (7 bases). Trimming removed 4 bases from V and 7 bases from J, with 14 bases in between. The CDR3 runs to 14 residues. The V gene's germline CDR1 is LNHDA and CDR2 SQIVND (reference sequence). The CDR3 coding sequence is TGTGCCAGTAGTAGGAGACAGGGAGGTAATGAGCAGTTCTTC. This gives the protein CASSRRQGGNEQFF.

This chain uses TRBV2 with TRBJ2-7, with 13 positions matching TRBD2. Germline lookup yields CDR1 SNHLY and CDR2 FYNNEI. V was clipped by 2 bases and J by 4 bases; unmatched bases: 5. The CDR3 has 16 amino acids. DNA of the CDR3: TGTGCCAGCAGTGAACCGACTAGCGGGGGGCGTTACGAGCAGTACTTC. Amino acids: CASSEPTSGGRYEQYF.

V and J are TRBV11-2 and TRBJ2-1; 8 nucleotides align to TRBD2. There are 15 residues in the CDR3. The germline gives CDR1 SGHAT, CDR2 FQNNGV. The V segment lost 7 bases and the J segment 5 bases; nucleotides outside the gene matches: 10. CDR3 in DNA: TGTGCCAGCACCCGGTCGGGGGGGCCCAACAATGAGCAGTTCTTC. It yields the protein CASTRSGGPNNEQFF.

This chain joins TRBV29-1 and TRBJ2-1; D is perhaps TRBD2 (6 bases). CDR3 size: 11 residues. Germline CDR1 SQVTM, CDR2 ANQGSEA. Trimming shortened V by 7 bases and J by 9 bases, and 13 bases separated the two germline ends. CDR3 DNA sequence: TGCAGCGCTTCAAGCGGGCCTGAGCAGTTCTTC. Protein: CSASSGPEQFF.

The chain has TRBV7-6 and TRBJ1-2; D is perhaps TRBD1 (6 bases). The CDR3 sequence is 17 residues long. Germline values: CDR1 SGHVS, CDR2 FNYEAQ. The V end lost 5 bases, the J end lost 4 bases, and 23 bases lay between the germline ends. The CDR3 spells CASSEEQGVSSVYGYTF. The CDR3 DNA is TGTGCCAGCAGCGAGGAACAGGGAGTATCCTCGGTCTATGGCTACACCTTC.

The chain has TRBV28 and TRBJ2-2; TRBD2 matches 11 bases. The length of the CDR3 is 15 residues. The germline V gene encodes CDR1 MDHEN and CDR2 SYDVKM. Trimming removed 6 bases from V and 5 bases from J; junction bases left unmatched: 5. The CDR3 here is CASSILAGETGELFF. Written as DNA, the CDR3 is TGTGCCAGCAGCATACTAGCGGGGGAGACCGGGGAGCTGTTTTTT.